This T cell receptor beta chain was captured by sequencing in a study of brain T cells in children with intractable seizures. This CDR3 is 15 amino acids long. The germline CDR1 and CDR2 sequences are SGHAT and FQNNGV. Trimming removed 4 bases from V and 1 base from J, with 10 bases in between. Libraries were prepared by immunoSEQ multiplex PCR; TCRdb keeps only in-frame clonotypes and omits some of them. The profile shows some 64,000 clones, 95% to 97% of them singletons. Pre-surgery treatment included at least one anti-epileptic drug. The J gene is TRBJ2-2, the V gene TRBV11-2, with D possibly TRBD2 on 5 matching bases. The sample consisted of peripheral blood, taken at surgery. This sequence originates from a boy younger than two with focal cortical dysplasia and intractable seizures. CDR3 residues: CASSCLGENTGELFF. DNA for the CDR3: TGTGCCAGCAGCTGCCTCGGGGAGAACACCGGGGAGCTGTTTTTT.